These 10 T cell receptor beta chains were all obtained from the same sample, sequenced in a study of T cell changes during pregnancy in multiple sclerosis. Clones were read by immunoSEQ multiplex PCR, and TCRdb kept only the in-frame ones, dropping some. This sample has approximately 93,000 clones, with 80% to 95% found just once. Sequenced material: peripheral blood, taken before pregnancy. The receptors were sampled from a female donor with multiple sclerosis, enrolled in a pregnancy study.

CDR3 sequence reads: CASSHRDRGENEQYF. The CDR3 nucleotides are TGCGCCAGCAGCCACCGGGACAGGGGAGAGAACGAGCAGTACTTC. The chain recombines TRBV5-1 with TRBJ2-7; TRBD1 matches at 10 bases. Germline V gives CDR1 SGHRS, CDR2 YFSETQ. This CDR3 region has 15 residues. The trim removed 4 bases at V and 5 bases at J, leaving 9 bases unmatched.

The chain couples TRBV30 to TRBJ1-1; D uncertain. Trimming cost V 2 bases and J 5 bases, with 6 bases left between them. The CDR3 length is 11 residues. Germline CDR1 GTSNPN, CDR2 SVGIG (reference sequence). The CDR3 loop is CAWSTLTEAFF. The CDR3 DNA is TGTGCCTGGAGTACTCTAACTGAAGCTTTCTTT.

The J gene is TRBJ2-5, the V gene TRBV2; no reliable D call. The CDR3 is 12 amino acids. Germline CDR1 reads SNHLY; CDR2 reads FYNNEI. V was clipped by 1 base and J by 5 bases, with 5 bases between them. CDR3 sequence reads: CASSEVVETQYF. The DNA of the CDR3 is TGTGCCAGCAGTGAAGTAGTTGAGACCCAGTACTTC. Full variable domain (rest looked up from reference TRBV2 and TRBJ2-5): EPEVTQTPSHQVTQMGQEVILRCVPISNHLYFYWYRQILGQKVEFLVSFYNNEISEKSEIFDDQFSVERPDGSNFTLKIRSTKLEDSAMYFCASSEVVETQYFGPGTRLLVL.

The chain combines TRBV28 with TRBJ2-7, with 11 positions matching TRBD1. V was pared by 5 bases and J by 5 bases, with 11 bases of the junction left unmatched. The length of the CDR3 is 16 residues. In germline, CDR1 is MDHEN, CDR2 SYDVKM. CDR3 amino acids: CASSTKRDRGMHEQYF. The CDR3 DNA reads TGTGCCAGCAGTACTAAACGGGACAGGGGGATGCACGAGCAGTACTTC.

The chain links TRBV7-3 to TRBJ1-1; tentative D call: TRBD1 (6 bases). With 3 bases removed from V and 4 bases from J, the gap between germline ends came to 12 bases. Looked up from germline, CDR1 is SGHTA and CDR2 is FQGTGA. The CDR3 has 14 residues. This CDR3 reads CASSLGTRGTEAFF. CDR3 DNA: TGTGCCAGCAGCTTGGGGACACGGGGCACTGAAGCTTTCTTT. The full variable domain, rest sourced from reference TRBV7-3 and TRBJ1-1, is GAGVSQTPSNKVTEKGKYVELRCDPISGHTALYWYRQSLGQGPEFLIYFQGTGAADDSGLPNDRFFAVRPEGSVSTLKIQRTERGDSAVYLCASSLGTRGTEAFFGQGTRLTVV.

The table lists this clone with a few counts. The junction and the germline gene differ at one end; a read error may be behind it. The DNA for the CDR3 is TGTGCCAGCAGTCCCGGGGTTCACTTC. Amino acid sequence: CASSPGVHF. The chain links TRBV27 to TRBJ2-7; D possibly corresponds to TRBD2 (5 bases). The germline V gene encodes CDR1 MNHEY and CDR2 SMNVEV (reference sequence). This CDR3 spans 9 amino acids.

The CDR3 DNA reads as TGCGCCAGCAGCCAAGACCGGGACTCCCTGATGGGTACGCAGTATTTT. It translates to CASSQDRDSLMGTQYF. The gene calls are TRBV4-3 and TRBJ2-3; D possibly corresponds to TRBD2 (6 bases). Germline assignment: CDR1 LGHNA and CDR2 YSLEER. The CDR3 consists of 16 residues. The V and J ends lost 0 bases and 8 bases respectively, with 18 bases between them.

The rearrangement joins TRBV7-9 to TRBJ1-1; the match to TRBD1 covers 10 bases. The CDR3 consists of 15 residues. CDR1 is SEHNR, CDR2 FQNEAQ, per germline (reference sequence). V trimming: 5 bases; J trimming: 2 bases; junction bases outside the gene matches: 5. CDR3 in amino acids: CASSGRQGANTEAFF. The CDR3 nucleotides read TGTGCCAGCAGCGGCCGACAGGGGGCAAACACTGAAGCTTTCTTT. The whole variable domain, remainder taken from reference TRBV7-9 and TRBJ1-1, is DTGVSQNPRHKITKRGQNVTFRCDPISEHNRLYWYRQTLGQGPEFLTYFQNEAQLEKSRLLSDRFSAERPKGSFSTLEIQRTEQGDSAMYLCASSGRQGANTEAFFGQGTRLTVV.

This rearrangement joins TRBV28 to TRBJ1-4; D not resolved. The CDR3 loop spans 14 amino acids. V gave up 2 bases and J gave up 4 bases, with 8 bases separating them. Germline CDR1 is MDHEN and CDR2 is SYDVKM. The CDR3 coding sequence is TGTGCCAGCAGTTTAAGCGGGTATAATGAAAAACTGTTTTTT. It translates to CASSLSGYNEKLFF.

The chain joins TRBV5-8 to TRBJ2-5; D is possibly TRBD1 (6 bases). Looked up from germline, CDR1 is SGHTS and CDR2 is YDEGEE. There are 14 residues in the CDR3. V dropped 4 bases and J dropped 5 bases, with 15 bases sitting between them. This CDR3 reads CASSVYRVRETQYF. The DNA of the CDR3 is TGTGCCAGCAGCGTCTACAGGGTTCGGGAGACCCAGTACTTC.